This is a list of T cell receptor beta chains from one sample in a study of low-dose radiotherapy and immunotherapy resistance in tumors. Each CDR3 protein is one row after TCRdb ran MiXCR on the reads. The repertoire holds about 64,000 distinct CDR3 sequences, with more than 20% as singletons. Sequencing was performed on PBMCs, taken before treatment. The receptors shown here come from a male donor with rectosigmoid adenocarcinoma. The CDR3 runs from the conserved cysteine through the conserved F or W. The D gene is left open where the match is weak. Not all rows give a size; the values are once, few, many and, for expanded clones, a class.

size	V	D	J	CDR3	DNA
many	TRBV12-3/TRBV12-4	TRBD2	TRBJ2-7	CASSSGLLSSYEQYF	TGTGCCAGCAGTTCGGGACTACTTAGCTCCTACGAGCAGTACTTC
few	TRBV20-1	TRBD1	TRBJ2-7	CSARDRVYEQYF	TGCAGTGCTCGGGACAGGGTCTACGAGCAGTACTTC
-	TRBV4-3	TRBD1	TRBJ1-4	CASSQGDRDNEKLFF	TGCGCCAGCAGCCAGGGGGACAGGGATAATGAAAAACTGTTTTTT
few	TRBV4-2	-	TRBJ2-7	CASSHGSQGSYEQYF	TGTGCCAGCAGCCACGGGTCCCAGGGCTCCTACGAGCAGTACTTC
few	TRBV29-1	-	TRBJ2-5	CSVEDGITVGETQYF	TGCAGCGTTGAAGATGGTATTACAGTTGGAGAGACCCAGTACTTC
-	TRBV28	-	TRBJ2-7	CASSFARPPYYEQYF	TGTGCCAGCAGTTTTGCAAGGCCCCCATACTACGAGCAGTACTTC
many	TRBV7-2	-	TRBJ1-1	CASSLDGVRGTEAFF	TGTGCCAGCAGCTTAGATGGGGTGCGTGGCACTGAAGCTTTCTTT
many	TRBV25-1	-	TRBJ1-1	CASMKGGNTEAFF	TGTGCCAGCATGAAAGGGGGTAACACTGAAGCTTTCTTT
-	TRBV20-1	-	TRBJ1-6	CSASPRQSNNSPLHF	TGCAGTGCTAGCCCCCGGCAGTCCAATAATTCACCCCTCCACTTT
many	TRBV29-1	-	TRBJ1-1	CSVAGAQTAFF	TGCAGCGTTGCAGGGGCGCAAACGGCTTTCTTT
-	TRBV5-1	-	TRBJ2-1	CASSLFRDGEQFF	TGCGCCAGCAGCTTGTTTCGGGATGGAGAGCAGTTCTTC
many	TRBV5-1	TRBD2	TRBJ2-3	CASRRSGMGGTDTQYF	TGCGCCAGCAGGCGAAGCGGGATGGGCGGCACAGATACGCAGTATTTT
many	TRBV14	-	TRBJ1-1	CASSKRDLREMNTEAFF	TGTGCCAGCAGCAAACGGGACCTCCGAGAAATGAACACTGAAGCTTTCTTT
few	TRBV2	-	TRBJ2-5	CASSREKETQYF	TGTGCCAGCTCCAGGGAAAAAGAGACCCAGTACTTC
many	TRBV9	TRBD2	TRBJ2-1	CASSVVGRGGNTDEQFF	TGTGCCAGCAGCGTAGTGGGGCGGGGGGGGAATACAGATGAGCAGTTCTTC
many	TRBV9	TRBD1	TRBJ1-6	CASSPHGTGSSPLHF	TGTGCCAGCAGCCCACACGGGACAGGGAGTTCACCCCTCCACTTT
many	TRBV27	-	TRBJ1-1	CASSLLGITEAFF	TGTGCCAGCAGTTTGTTAGGGATCACTGAAGCTTTCTTT
many	TRBV28	TRBD1	TRBJ1-2	CASSYLLGQGGGYTF	TGTGCCAGCAGTTATTTACTTGGACAGGGGGGGGGCTACACCTTC
-	TRBV30	-	TRBJ2-2	CAWRVEAAGDTGELFF	TGTGCCTGGAGAGTAGAAGCGGCTGGTGACACCGGGGAGCTGTTTTTT
many	TRBV27	TRBD2	TRBJ2-7	CASSARGGALYEQYF	TGTGCCAGCAGTGCCCGGGGGGGGGCTCTCTACGAGCAGTACTTC
-	TRBV2	TRBD1	TRBJ2-7	CASSDRDRGLPGEDEQYF	TGTGCCAGCAGTGACCGGGACAGGGGGCTTCCGGGCGAGGACGAGCAGTACTTC
-	TRBV12-3/TRBV12-4	-	TRBJ1-6	CASSPGTDYNSPLHF	TGTGCCAGCAGTCCCGGGACGGATTATAATTCACCCCTCCACTTT
many	TRBV27	TRBD1	TRBJ1-1	CASSDDRGNTEAFF	TGTGCCAGCAGTGACGACAGGGGGAACACTGAAGCTTTCTTT
many	TRBV6-6	TRBD2	TRBJ2-1	CASSNLVGRVNEQFF	TGTGCCAGCAGTAATCTGGTAGGGAGGGTCAATGAGCAGTTCTTC
-	TRBV2	-	TRBJ1-1	CASSYDRNTEAFF	TGTGCCAGCAGCTACGACAGAAACACTGAAGCTTTCTTT
-	TRBV5-4	-	TRBJ1-1	CASSLAKQQNTEAFF	TGTGCCAGCAGCTTGGCCAAGCAGCAGAACACTGAAGCTTTCTTT
many	TRBV2	TRBD1	TRBJ2-3	CASRGQVFSTDTQYF	TGTGCCAGCAGGGGACAGGTCTTTAGCACAGATACGCAGTATTTT
-	TRBV4-3	-	TRBJ1-6	CASSQPGQPLHF	TGCGCCAGCAGCCAACCAGGACAACCCCTCCACTTT
-	TRBV5-4	TRBD2	TRBJ2-1	CASSPGVAGVNEQFF	TGTGCCAGCAGCCCCGGGGTAGCGGGGGTCAATGAGCAGTTCTTC